This passage covers 3 T cell receptor beta chains from one sample sequenced in a study of OX40 agonist ivuxolimab in advanced cancers. Assay: immunoSEQ multiplex PCR; the TCRdb copy retains only in-frame clones and omits some. This repertoire shows tens of thousands of clones, about 86% found once; its top ten account for over 1.5%. Here the sequenced sample was CD4+ or CD8+ T cells sorted from blood, taken in a trial of the OX40 agonist ivuxolimab. These receptors all come from an adult with an advanced solid tumor such as melanoma, head and neck, liver or kidney cancer.

The rearrangement uses TRBV18 and TRBJ2-5; 10 nucleotides align to TRBD2. The J segment lost 3 bases and the V segment lost 4 bases, leaving 5 bases of the junction unmatched. Germline-derived CDR1 and CDR2 are KGHSH and LQKENI. The CDR3 loop spans 15 amino acids. CDR3 sequence reads: CASSLTGTSEETQYF. In DNA, the CDR3 is TGTGCCAGCTCACTGACCGGGACTAGCGAAGAGACCCAGTACTTC.

This clone was picked up a small number of times. V gene TRBV19 combines with J gene TRBJ2-4; D is perhaps TRBD1 (6 bases). V was trimmed by 4 bases and J by 0 bases, leaving 19 bases between them. The CDR3 totals 18 residues. From germline, CDR1 is LNHDA and CDR2 SQIVND (reference sequence). The CDR3 region has the DNA TGTGCCAGTAGTACCCTCGGACAGTCCCTTATAGCCAAAAACATTCAGTACTTC. Protein product: CASSTLGQSLIAKNIQYF.

The J gene is TRBJ2-7, the V gene TRBV19; D unclear. The CDR3 spans 13 residues. V was pared by 1 base and J by 2 bases, with 6 bases between. Germline V lookup: CDR1 LNHDA, CDR2 SQIVND (reference sequence). The CDR3 is CASSIAQTYEQYF. Written as DNA, the CDR3 is TGTGCCAGTAGTATAGCCCAGACCTACGAGCAGTACTTC.